These 25 T cell receptor beta chains share one sample of origin, sequenced in a study of T cell changes during pregnancy in multiple sclerosis. Libraries were prepared by immunoSEQ multiplex PCR; TCRdb keeps only in-frame clonotypes and omits some of them. The sample yields 65,000 to 85,000 clones, around 90% seen once. This specimen consisted of CD4+ T cells from peripheral blood mononuclear cells, obtained after pregnancy. The receptors were sampled from a female donor with multiple sclerosis, enrolled in a pregnancy study.

This chain links TRBV27 with TRBJ2-2; 12 bases align to TRBD1. After removal of 6 bases from V and 3 bases from J, the junction contained 14 bases not matched to a gene. This CDR3 contains 19 residues. The germline CDR1 and CDR2 sequences are MNHEY and SMNVEV (reference sequence). CDR3 nucleotide sequence: TGTGCCAGCAGGGCTTTATCCGGGACAGGGGGCCGGGACACCGGGGAGCTGTTTTTT. This gives the protein CASRALSGTGGRDTGELFF.

This chain uses TRBV11-3 with TRBJ2-2; TRBD1 matches at 8 bases. The CDR3 runs to 18 residues. Germline V gives CDR1 SGHNT, CDR2 YENEEA. V lost 0 bases, J lost 4 bases, and 10 bases stayed unmatched. Here the CDR3 reads CASSLDRGRMSGTGELFF. In DNA form, the CDR3 reads TGTGCCAGCAGCTTAGACAGGGGGCGTATGTCGGGCACCGGGGAGCTGTTTTTT.

The chain combines TRBV27 with TRBJ1-4; 7 bases match TRBD1. Germline CDR1 MNHEY, CDR2 SMNVEV (reference sequence). The CDR3 has 14 residues. The V gene end was trimmed by 2 bases and the J gene end by 8 bases; junction bases not matched to a gene: 5. DNA of the CDR3: TGTGCCAGCAGTTTACGACAGGGAATCGAAAAACTGTTTTTT. It translates to CASSLRQGIEKLFF.

This chain joins TRBV7-2 and TRBJ2-7, with 8 bases fitting TRBD2. In germline, CDR1 is SGHTA, CDR2 FQGNSA. After removal of 5 bases from V and 1 base from J, the junction contained 4 bases not matched to a gene. This CDR3 has 14 residues. CDR3 in DNA: TGTGCCAGCAGCGCGACTAGCGCTTCCTACGAGCAGTACTTC. The encoded protein is CASSATSASYEQYF.

The CDR3 DNA reads TGTGCCAGCAGCGAGGGGGCTAGCAAAGAGACCCAGTACTTC. The encoded protein is CASSEGASKETQYF. The genes are TRBV9 and TRBJ2-5, with 7 bases that match TRBD1. The V and J ends lost 3 bases and 3 bases, in that order; junction bases with no gene match: 5. There are 14 residues in the CDR3. The germline V gene has CDR1 SGDLS and CDR2 YYNGEE.

Only one count was recorded for this clone. The junction shows a germline mismatch at one end, possibly a read error. The rearrangement links TRBV29-1 to TRBJ1-1; 10 bases line up with TRBD1. This CDR3 is 12 amino acids long. Germline V gene sequence: CDR1 SQVTM, CDR2 ANQGSEA. As DNA, the CDR3 is TGCAGCGTCGAAGACAGGGGGCTTGAAGCTTTCTTT. Protein sequence: CSVEDRGLEAFF.

The chain uses TRBV19 and TRBJ2-2; TRBD2 is a possible D gene (6 bases). Between the trimmed V and J ends, which lost 3 bases and 4 bases, there was a span of 15 bases. The CDR3 loop spans 16 amino acids. Germline CDR1 reads LNHDA; CDR2 reads SQIVND (reference sequence). CDR3 sequence reads: CASSMGGLGGTGELFF. DNA of the CDR3: TGTGCCAGTAGTATGGGGGGACTTGGGGGCACCGGGGAGCTGTTTTTT.

The chain links TRBV5-1 to TRBJ2-1; TRBD1 matches at 7 bases. The J segment lost 4 bases and the V segment lost 4 bases, leaving 5 bases of the junction unmatched. The CDR3 covers 14 residues. Germline V gene sequence: CDR1 SGHRS, CDR2 YFSETQ. CDR3 amino acids: CASSVGQEYNEQFF. The CDR3 DNA is TGCGCCAGCAGCGTAGGACAGGAATACAATGAGCAGTTCTTC.

This chain uses TRBV28 with TRBJ1-1; TRBD1 agrees at 10 bases. With V trimmed by 4 bases and J by 0 bases, 2 bases remained unmatched. The CDR3 runs 15 residues. CDR1 and CDR2 from the germline V gene are MDHEN and SYDVKM. DNA of the CDR3: TGTGCCAGCAGTTGGACAGGGGGTATGAACACTGAAGCTTTCTTT. Its translation is CASSWTGGMNTEAFF.

V is TRBV7-7 and J is TRBJ2-1, with 7 bases aligning to TRBD1. Germline assignment: CDR1 SSHAT and CDR2 FNYEAQ (reference sequence). The J segment lost 5 bases and the V segment lost 4 bases, leaving 2 bases of the junction unmatched. CDR3 size: 13 residues. The CDR3 sequence: CASSSDRNNEQFF. CDR3 coding DNA: TGTGCCAGCAGCTCGGACAGGAACAATGAGCAGTTCTTC.

The V and J genes are TRBV5-6 and TRBJ2-7, with D possibly TRBD2 on 6 matching bases. From germline, CDR1 is SGHDT and CDR2 YYEEEE. This CDR3 spans 14 amino acids. The V gene lost 2 bases and the J gene lost 7 bases, with 16 bases spanning the gap. CDR3 in amino acids: CASSFSAGSREQYF. DNA of the CDR3: TGTGCCAGCAGCTTTTCGGCGGGATCGCGTGAGCAGTACTTC.

This chain links TRBV2 with TRBJ2-2; a weak D match, TRBD1 (5 bases). V lost 6 bases and J lost 6, with 11 bases in between. The CDR3 loop spans 13 amino acids. The germline CDR1 and CDR2 sequences are SNHLY and FYNNEI. The CDR3 nucleotides read TGTGCCAGCAGGGGGCAGGCGGCCGGGGAGCTGTTTTTT. Protein: CASRGQAAGELFF. Combining the CDR3 with reference TRBV2 and TRBJ2-2 gives the whole variable domain EPEVTQTPSHQVTQMGQEVILRCVPISNHLYFYWYRQILGQKVEFLVSFYNNEISEKSEIFDDQFSVERPDGSNFTLKIRSTKLEDSAMYFCASRGQAAGELFFGEGSRLTVL.

This rearrangement joins TRBV5-8 to TRBJ1-1; D call uncertain. CDR1 is SGHTS, CDR2 YDEGEE, per germline. This CDR3 has 12 amino acids. Trimming took 4 bases from V and 3 from J, leaving 7 bases between them. The CDR3 loop reads CASSLVDTEAFF. In nucleotides, the CDR3 is TGTGCCAGCAGCCTAGTAGACACTGAAGCTTTCTTT.

The V gene is TRBV25-1, the J gene TRBJ2-7, with D unresolved. V was clipped by 5 bases and J by 1 base, with 12 bases between them. The CDR3 has 14 amino acids. CDR1 and CDR2 (germline): MGHDK, SYGVNS. CDR3: CASSPRLGSYEQYF. The CDR3 nucleotides are TGTGCCAGCAGTCCGCGTCTCGGGTCCTACGAGCAGTACTTC.

This sequence joins TRBV27 and TRBJ2-1, with TRBD2 matching over 9 bases. V lost 3 bases, J lost 6 bases, and 12 bases stayed unmatched. This CDR3 has 17 residues. CDR1 is MNHEY, CDR2 SMNVEV, per germline (reference sequence). In DNA, the CDR3 is TGTGCCAGCAGTTTCGCGGGAGGGCCTGGAGCCCCCAATGAGCAGTTCTTC. Protein product: CASSFAGGPGAPNEQFF.

The chain uses TRBV2 and TRBJ2-3; 7 positions agree with TRBD2. With 8 bases clipped from V and 4 bases from J, the junction kept 9 bases outside the gene matches. This CDR3 spans 14 amino acids. Germline V gene sequence: CDR1 SNHLY, CDR2 FYNNEI. CDR3 region: CASSRNGGADTQYF. CDR3 nucleotide sequence: TGTGCCAGCTCCCGGAATGGGGGGGCAGATACGCAGTATTTT.

The chain combines TRBV18 with TRBJ2-5; the match to TRBD2 covers 10 bases. The CDR3 is made up of 15 amino acids. Germline lookup yields CDR1 KGHSH and CDR2 LQKENI. Unmatched junction bases numbered 9, after V lost 6 bases and J lost 5 bases. The CDR3, as DNA: TGTGCCAGCTCTCCCCTAGCGGGAGAAGGGGAGACCCAGTACTTC. Its translation: CASSPLAGEGETQYF.

This clone was seen a single time. This same CDR3 is encoded by further DNA sequences in the sample. This chain joins TRBV30 and TRBJ2-7; 8 bases are shared with TRBD2. This CDR3 contains 14 residues. Germline V gene data show CDR1 as GTSNPN and CDR2 as SVGIG (reference sequence). Trimming cost V 0 bases and J 4 bases; bases outside gene matches: 5. CDR3 region: CAWSVPGGGYEQYF. In DNA form, the CDR3 reads TGTGCCTGGAGTGTTCCCGGCGGGGGGTACGAGCAGTACTTC.

This chain joins TRBV7-2 and TRBJ2-1; 8 bases align to TRBD2. CDR3 length: 15 residues. Per germline, CDR1 SGHTA and CDR2 FQGNSA. The J segment lost 6 bases and the V segment lost 6 bases, leaving 10 bases of the junction unmatched. The CDR3, as DNA: TGTGCCAGCAGTTTTGACGGGAGGGTGGTCAATGAGCAGTTCTTC. As protein: CASSFDGRVVNEQFF.

The rearrangement joins TRBV28 to TRBJ2-6; TRBD1 is a possible D gene (6 bases). The CDR3 loop spans 18 amino acids. Germline V gives CDR1 MDHEN, CDR2 SYDVKM. The V and J ends lost 9 bases and 1 base respectively, with 22 bases between them. The CDR3 DNA reads TGTGCCAGTATCACGTTCAGGGGACCCCAATCTGGGGCCAACGTCCTGACTTTC. It codes for CASITFRGPQSGANVLTF.

The V and J genes are TRBV15 and TRBJ2-7; TRBD1 is a possible D gene (5 bases). V lost 1 base and J lost 2, with 9 bases in between. The length of the CDR3 is 14 residues. Germline values: CDR1 LNHNV, CDR2 YYDKDF (reference sequence). The CDR3, as DNA: TGTGCCACCAGCAGAGTAGGGGCCCCCTACGAGCAGTACTTC. This sequence encodes CATSRVGAPYEQYF.

The chain carries TRBV10-1 and TRBJ1-1; 9 bases fit TRBD1. Germline CDR1 and CDR2: WNHNN and SYGVQD (reference sequence). V was pared by 3 bases and J by 7 bases, with 9 bases of the junction left unmatched. The CDR3 extends over 15 amino acids. For the CDR3, the DNA is TGCGCCAGCAGTGAAGGGACAGGGCGTACGTATGAAGCTTTCTTT. Encoded protein: CASSEGTGRTYEAFF.

The chain combines TRBV12-5 with TRBJ1-2; D is perhaps TRBD1 (6 bases). V lost 1 base and J lost 4, with 13 bases in between. Germline loops: CDR1 LGHNT, CDR2 FRNRAP. CDR3 length: 15 residues. CDR3: CASGLDGGHFYGYTF. Written as DNA, the CDR3 is TGTGCTAGTGGTTTGGATGGGGGACACTTCTATGGCTACACCTTC.

This clone was detected only once. The chain is built from TRBV29-1 and TRBJ1-1; D is perhaps TRBD1 (6 bases). Germline CDR1 SQVTM, CDR2 ANQGSEA. There are 13 residues in the CDR3. Trimming shortened V by 7 bases and J by 5 bases, and 17 bases separated the two germline ends. The CDR3 region is CSDSTGYGTEAFF. The CDR3 coding sequence is TGCAGCGACTCGACAGGCTACGGGACTGAAGCTTTCTTT.

The rearrangement uses TRBV21-1 and TRBJ1-1. TRBV21-1 represents a pseudogene. The CDR3 runs to 14 residues. The CDR3 nucleotides read TGTGCCAGCAGCAAAGGACGGGAGGGCACTGAAGCTTTCTTT. The encoded protein is CASSKGREGTEAFF.